These 3 T cell receptor beta chains were sequenced from one sample in a study of human T cells and chemical hapten exposure. As to time point: patch test 1, 2 weeks after DPC sensitization. Treatment reported: therapeutic diphenylcyclopropenone sensitization with weekly scalp DPC. One entry per CDR3 protein, called by TCRdb with MiXCR from the RACE reads. The sample records around 380,000 distinct CDR3 sequences, 4.8% being singletons. This specimen consisted of whole blood, obtained in connection with sensitization to the hapten diphenylcyclopropenone (DPC). The receptors were gathered from a woman aged 45-65 years with alopecia areata. Some clones in this sample may be carry-over from other donors' samples.

This clonotype has more than one count but fewer than ten. This sequence joins TRBV20-1 and TRBJ2-5; 8 positions match TRBD1. Trimming took 3 bases from V and 4 from J; bases not matched to a gene: 1. The CDR3 covers 12 residues. Germline V CDR1 and CDR2: DFQATT, SNEGSKA (reference sequence). The CDR3 nucleotides are TGCAGTGCTAGCGACAGGGGAGAGACCCAGTACTTC. Translation gives CSASDRGETQYF.

This clonotype was seen ten or more times. The V and J genes are TRBV6-5 and TRBJ1-2; tentative D call: TRBD1 (6 bases). Trimming cost V 4 bases and J 4 bases, with 16 bases left between them. Germline V CDR1 and CDR2: MNHEY, SVGAGI. CDR3 length: 15 residues. Here the CDR3 reads CASSLKQGSGYGYTF. Written as DNA, the CDR3 is TGTGCCAGCAGTTTAAAACAGGGTAGCGGCTATGGCTACACCTTC.

This clonotype has ten or more counts. V and J are TRBV6-6 and TRBJ1-2; TRBD1 agrees at 7 bases. Trimming cost V 5 bases and J 8 bases; bases outside gene matches: 8. This CDR3 comprises 13 residues. The germline V gene has CDR1 MNHNY and CDR2 SVGAGI (reference sequence). CDR3 in amino acids: CASSPQQGRGYTF. In nucleotides, the CDR3 is TGTGCCAGCAGTCCCCAACAGGGGCGAGGCTACACCTTC.